A selection of T cell receptor beta chains follows, all from one sample in a study of blood T cell repertoires in COVID-19. Only in-frame clones appear in the TCRdb table, and some are missing; sequencing was by immunoSEQ multiplex PCR. This table has 310,000 or so clones, more than 75% appearing once. Sequenced: peripheral blood. The receptors here all came from a woman aged 50 to 60 with active or convalescent COVID-19. The CDR3 runs from the conserved cysteine through the conserved F or W. A D gene is named only where the DNA matches it firmly. For some rows the clone size is stated as once, few or many, or as a class when expanded; others skip it.

V gene	J gene	clone size	D gene	CDR3 DNA	CDR3 protein
TRBV5-8	TRBJ2-1	.	TRBD2	TGTGCCAGCAGCTTGGGGCTAGCGGGAGATAATGAGCAGTTCTTC	CASSLGLAGDNEQFF
TRBV24-1	TRBJ1-1	.	.	TGTGCCCCTGCCGGGGGTTATATGAACACTGAAGCTTTCTTT	CAPAGGYMNTEAFF
TRBV6-1	TRBJ2-1	.	TRBD2	TGTGCCAGCAGAGATGGCGGGAGTAGGTACAATGAGCAGTTCTTC	CASRDGGSRYNEQFF
TRBV3-1/TRBV3-2	TRBJ2-3	.	.	TGTGCCAGCAGCGTTACCGGGAGCAGCACAGATACGCAGTATTTT	CASSVTGSSTDTQYF
TRBV11-1	TRBJ2-7	.	.	TGTGCCAGCAGCTTACTACAGAGCTCCTACGAGCAGTACTTC	CASSLLQSSYEQYF
TRBV4-2	TRBJ2-3	.	.	TGTGCCAGCAGCCAAGAAAGTGTGACCCCGTTGGCGAGGGGCACAGATACGCAGTATTTT	CASSQESVTPLARGTDTQYF
TRBV7-9	TRBJ1-2	.	.	TGTGCCAGCAGCTTAGCGGGCAGCATGCCCTATGGCTACACCTTC	CASSLAGSMPYGYTF
TRBV5-4	TRBJ1-5	.	TRBD1	TGTGCCAGCAGCTTGGGTGGGGGACAGGGGACCGATCAGCCCCAGCATTTT	CASSLGGGQGTDQPQHF
TRBV28	TRBJ2-7	once	.	TGTGCCAGCACCGACGGCCAACGCGGGGAGCAGTACTTC	CASTDGQRGEQYF
TRBV2	TRBJ1-1	.	.	TGTGCCAGCAGATCCGAAGCGAACACTGAAGCTTTCTTT	CASRSEANTEAFF
TRBV5-1	TRBJ1-6	.	.	TGCGCCAGCAGCTTGGGTCAGGGGAGTTCACCCCTCCACTTT	CASSLGQGSSPLHF
TRBV24-1	TRBJ2-1	.	TRBD1	TGTGCCACCAGTGAAGGGGGCCGAGGCAATGAGCAGTTCTTC	CATSEGGRGNEQFF
TRBV30	TRBJ1-6	once	.	TGTGCCTGGAGCCCACCTCACCCGGCTAGGCCTTATAATTCACCCCTCCACTTT	CAWSPPHPARPYNSPLHF
TRBV27	TRBJ2-7	.	TRBD1	TGTGCCAGCAGTTTTGGAACAGGGGGCCCAACTTACGAGCAGTACTTC	CASSFGTGGPTYEQYF
TRBV5-4	TRBJ1-1	.	.	TGTGCCAGCACCCTGGGACTCCAAGGGACTGAAGCTTTCTTT	CASTLGLQGTEAFF
TRBV2	TRBJ1-2	.	.	TGTGCCAGCAGTGCACTTCCCGAGTATGGCTACACCTTC	CASSALPEYGYTF
TRBV7-9	TRBJ2-5	.	.	TGTGCCAGCAGCTTAAGGAATAGGCGGGGCCAAGAGACCCAGTACTTC	CASSLRNRRGQETQYF
TRBV28	TRBJ2-3	.	.	TGTGCCAGCACTTCACCCTCCCGGACTAGCACAGATACGCAGTATTTT	CASTSPSRTSTDTQYF
TRBV5-1	TRBJ2-5	.	.	TGCGCCAGCAGCTTGGCCTACGGACACTGGGAGACCCAGTACTTC	CASSLAYGHWETQYF
TRBV10-3	TRBJ2-1	.	TRBD2	TGTGCCATCAGACGAGCGGGGAACTCCTACAATGAGCAGTTCTTC	CAIRRAGNSYNEQFF
TRBV3-1/TRBV3-2	TRBJ1-1	few	TRBD1	TGTGCCAGCAGCCAATCCCGGACAGGGAAGAGGGCCACTGAAGCTTTCTTT	CASSQSRTGKRATEAFF
TRBV18	TRBJ2-6	.	TRBD1	TGTGCCAGCTCACCAATCTCAGGACAGGATTCTTCTGGGGCCAACGTCCTGACTTTC	CASSPISGQDSSGANVLTF
TRBV7-3	TRBJ1-5	.	.	TGTGCCAGCAGCAGAAGCGGGGGAGGCAATCAGCCCCAGCATTTT	CASSRSGGGNQPQHF
TRBV11-3	TRBJ2-3	.	.	TGTGCCAGCAGCCCCGACGGGAGTAGGGATACGCAGTATTTT	CASSPDGSRDTQYF
TRBV28	TRBJ1-2	.	.	TGTGCCAGCAGTTTTAGTACTAACTATGGCTACACCTTC	CASSFSTNYGYTF
TRBV6-5	TRBJ1-5	.	.	TGTGCCAGCAGTTACTCAGCGGCAGAAAATCAGCCCCAGCATTTT	CASSYSAAENQPQHF
TRBV5-5	TRBJ2-1	.	.	TGTGCCAGCAGCTTTCGTCAGGAGCAGTTCTTC	CASSFRQEQFF
TRBV2	TRBJ2-1	.	TRBD1	TGTGCCAGCAGCCGCACGGGACAGGGAGATGAGCAGTTCTTC	CASSRTGQGDEQFF
TRBV28	TRBJ2-7	.	.	TGTGCCAGCAGTTTATCGTGGGAGAGCGAGCAGTACTTC	CASSLSWESEQYF
TRBV19	TRBJ2-1	.	TRBD1	TGTGCCAGTAGTATGGGGACAGGGTTGTCCAATGAGCAGTTCTTC	CASSMGTGLSNEQFF
TRBV28	TRBJ2-5	.	TRBD1	TGTGCCAGCAGGCCGACAGGGGGCTTGCAGACCCAGTACTTC	CASRPTGGLQTQYF
TRBV18	TRBJ1-3	.	TRBD1	TGTGCCAGCTCACGAGGGACAGGGGGAGACTCTGGAAACACCATATATTTT	CASSRGTGGDSGNTIYF
TRBV10-3	TRBJ2-1	.	TRBD1	TGTGCCATCAGTGAGCCCGGGACAGGGGCCCGAGATGAGCAGTTCTTC	CAISEPGTGARDEQFF
TRBV24-1	TRBJ2-5	.	.	TGTGCCACCAGTGATTTTCGACACACACAAGAGACCCAGTACTTC	CATSDFRHTQETQYF
TRBV7-2	TRBJ2-3	.	TRBD2	TGTGCCAGCAGCGCCGACGGGACTAACACAGATACGCAGTATTTT	CASSADGTNTDTQYF
TRBV9	TRBJ2-5	.	.	TGTGCCAGCAGCCCTACTCGGACAAAACAAGAGACCCAGTACTTC	CASSPTRTKQETQYF